This T cell receptor beta chain was identified in a study of blood T cell repertoires in COVID-19. About the research overall: Donors in the United States, Italy and Spain gave samples during acute or convalescent COVID-19. The analysed material was cDNA or gDNA that came from T cells, B-cell-depleted T cells, or PBMCs.

Authors' methods: It was from reference gene primer amplification that nucleated cell counts were estimated. Profiling relied on immunoSEQ multiplex PCR, and the TCRdb table lists in-frame clones only, not all of them. That table furnishes V, J and clone size, whereas the DNA furnished D and trimming. This table holds some 190,000 clones, around 85% found once. V lost 0 bases, J lost 0 bases, and 8 bases lay in between. Germline loops: CDR1 SGHTA, CDR2 FQGNSA. This CDR3 contains 15 residues. Assignment of participants to cohorts was predicated upon participant-reported clinical history. The sample comprised PBMCs or T cells enriched from blood (not recorded which). This chain joins TRBV7-2 and TRBJ1-1, with D unclear. The TCR was taken from a woman aged 25 to 45 who had recovered from COVID-19. In nucleotides, the CDR3 is TGTGCCAGCAGCTTAGCGGCACAGATGAACACTGAAGCTTTCTTT. It encodes CASSLAAQMNTEAFF.